The 14 T cell receptor beta chains in this list originate from one sample, sequenced in a study of CD8 T cells in ankylosing spondylitis. Findings and caveats of the study: Blood from ankylosing spondylitis patients appeared to carry a characteristic roughly 8-variant TCR beta motif.

TCRdb recomputed calls from the 5' RACE reads with MiXCR, one row per CDR3 protein. The data show roughly 470,000 distinct CDR3 sequences, roughly a quarter seen once. These TCRs are of unknown antigen specificity. The sample was blood, either unsorted or a sorted T cell fraction (not recorded which). Every receptor here comes from a male donor with ankylosing spondylitis.

This clonotype has more than one count but fewer than ten. The V call is TRBV12-3 or TRBV12-4, the J call TRBJ2-1, with D possibly matching TRBD2 (6 bases). Trimming pared 11 bases from V and 4 bases from J, leaving 15 bases between. The CDR3 sequence is 13 residues long. CDR3 loop: CAASSGVYNEQFF. DNA for the CDR3: TGTGCCGCGTCGTCGGGAGTATACAATGAGCAGTTCTTC.

This clonotype was observed a handful of times. In DNA form, the CDR3 reads TGCGCCAGCAGCCTCAAGTGGGACAATGAGCAGTTCTTC. Its protein is CASSLKWDNEQFF. The chain employs TRBV5-1 and TRBJ2-1; D remains unclear. Trimming took 4 bases from V and 5 from J, leaving 10 bases between them. The CDR3 totals 13 residues. Germline lookup yields CDR1 SGHRS and CDR2 YFSETQ.

This clonotype occurred a few times. The rearrangement uses TRBV12-3 or TRBV12-4 and TRBJ2-1, with 14 bases matching TRBD2. The V gene end was trimmed by 5 bases and the J gene end by 7 bases; junction bases not matched to a gene: 7. CDR3 length equals 16 residues. As DNA, the CDR3 is TGTGCCAGCAGTGTAGGGACTAGCGGGAGAAGGAATGAGCAGTTCTTC. Translating it yields CASSVGTSGRRNEQFF.

The chain combines TRBV5-6 with TRBJ2-2, with D possibly matching TRBD1 (5 bases). The CDR3 has 15 amino acids. Trimming cost V 4 bases and J 1 base, with 11 bases left between them. CDR1 SGHDT and CDR2 YYEEEE come from the germline V gene. The CDR3 is CASSAGHLNTGELFF. CDR3 coding DNA: TGTGCCAGCAGCGCCGGACACCTGAACACCGGGGAGCTGTTTTTT.

This clonotype appeared a few times. This chain joins TRBV29-1 and TRBJ2-7; D is perhaps TRBD1 (6 bases). The CDR3 has 13 residues. V was pared by 4 bases and J by 1 base, with 11 bases between. Germline V CDR1 and CDR2: SQVTM, ANQGSEA. The CDR3, as DNA: TGCAGCGTTGTATTGACAGGATCCTACGAGCAGTACGTC. Its translation is CSVVLTGSYEQYV.

This clonotype has just a few counts. V usage is TRBV29-1 and J usage is TRBJ2-1; 14 bases match TRBD2. The J segment lost 9 bases and the V segment lost 8 bases, leaving 9 bases of the junction unmatched. Germline CDR1 SQVTM, CDR2 ANQGSEA. This CDR3 has 14 amino acids. CDR3 DNA: TGCAGCCTGGGGACTAGCGGGAGTGGAGGTGAGCAGTTCTTC. Amino acid sequence: CSLGTSGSGGEQFF.

This sequence joins TRBV12-3 or TRBV12-4 and TRBJ1-5, with 9 bases identical to TRBD1. This CDR3 contains 15 residues. With 7 bases clipped from V and 8 bases from J, the junction kept 12 bases outside the gene matches. CDR3 region: CASTSGTGTQEPQHF. CDR3 in DNA: TGTGCCAGCACCTCCGGGACAGGGACTCAAGAGCCCCAGCATTTT.

This clonotype was counted between two and nine times. V and J are TRBV20-1 and TRBJ2-2; D is unclear. V lost 0 bases and J 5 bases, leaving 10 bases between the germline ends. Per germline, CDR1 DFQATT and CDR2 SNEGSKA (reference sequence). The CDR3 length is 14 residues. The CDR3 here is CSARDPSGTGELFF. The CDR3 region has the DNA TGCAGTGCTAGAGATCCATCCGGAACCGGGGAGCTGTTTTTT.

A few counts support this clonotype. This chain joins TRBV5-6 and TRBJ2-5; a possible D gene is TRBD2 (6 bases). Trimming shortened V by 4 bases and J by 2 bases, and 12 bases separated the two germline ends. The V gene's germline CDR1 is SGHDT and CDR2 YYEEEE. The CDR3 covers 14 residues. The CDR3 DNA reads TGTGCCAGCAGCCCCCCTAGCGAACAAGAGACCCAGTACTTC. This codes for CASSPPSEQETQYF.

This clonotype was counted many times. The rearrangement uses TRBV20-1 and TRBJ2-3; a weak D match, TRBD2 (5 bases). CDR1 and CDR2 from the germline V gene are DFQATT and SNEGSKA (reference sequence). Trimming removed 2 bases at V and 4 bases at J, with 16 bases between. The CDR3 runs to 15 residues. The CDR3 DNA sequence: TGCAGTGCTAGAAGATTTGAGGGAGAGGCAGATACGCAGTATTTT. It specifies CSARRFEGEADTQYF.

The V and J genes are TRBV5-1 and TRBJ1-6; D not certain. The CDR3 covers 13 residues. Trimming shortened V by 5 bases and J by 7 bases, and 10 bases separated the two germline ends. The germline V gene has CDR1 SGHRS and CDR2 YFSETQ. CDR3 amino acids: CASSWETNSPLHF. CDR3 nucleotide sequence: TGCGCCAGCAGTTGGGAAACGAATTCACCCCTCCACTTT.

The V gene is TRBV11-2, the J gene TRBJ2-3; 9 bases map to TRBD1. V shed 4 bases, J shed 5 bases, and the junction held 4 bases outside the gene matches. From germline, CDR1 is SGHAT and CDR2 FQNNGV. This CDR3 comprises 14 residues. The CDR3 region has the DNA TGTGCCAGCAGCTCACAGGGGGCGATAGATACGCAGTATTTT. This gives the protein CASSSQGAIDTQYF. The complete variable domain, with remaining parts taken from reference TRBV11-2 and TRBJ2-3, reads EAGVAQSPRYKIIEKRQSVAFWCNPISGHATLYWYQQILGQGPKLLIQFQNNGVVDDSQLPKDRFSAERLKGVDSTLKIQPAKLEDSAVYLCASSSQGAIDTQYFGPGTRLTVL.

The chain links TRBV10-2 to TRBJ1-1; 10 bases agree with TRBD1. Germline V CDR1 and CDR2: WSHSY, SAAADI. This CDR3 contains 12 residues. V shed 0 bases and J 13 bases; nucleotides not matched to a gene: 2. CDR3 nucleotides: TGCGCCAGCAGTGAGTCCCGGACAGGGGGTTTCTTT. Translating gives CASSESRTGGFF.

This clonotype has a handful of counts. The chain carries TRBV5-1 and TRBJ1-2, with a weak D call TRBD1 (5 bases). Trimming cost V 4 bases and J 2 bases, with 24 bases left between them. In germline, CDR1 is SGHRS, CDR2 YFSETQ. The CDR3 has 18 residues. DNA of the CDR3: TGCGCCAGCAGCCTGAGAGCGGTTCAAAAAAGGGACAACTATGGCTACACCTTC. It yields the protein CASSLRAVQKRDNYGYTF.